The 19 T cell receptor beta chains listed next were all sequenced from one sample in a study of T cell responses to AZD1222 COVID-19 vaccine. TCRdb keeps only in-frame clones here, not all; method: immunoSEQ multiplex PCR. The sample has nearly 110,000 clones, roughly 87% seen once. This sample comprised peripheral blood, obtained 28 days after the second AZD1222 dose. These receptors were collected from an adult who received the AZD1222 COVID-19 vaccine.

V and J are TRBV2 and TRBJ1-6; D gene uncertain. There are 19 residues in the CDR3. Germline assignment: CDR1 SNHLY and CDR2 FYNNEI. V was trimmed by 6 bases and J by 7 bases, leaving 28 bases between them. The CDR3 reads CASSDSTRLSGSLNSPLHF. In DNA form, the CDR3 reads TGTGCCAGCAGCGATAGTACCCGTCTCTCGGGGAGTCTGAATTCACCCCTCCACTTT.

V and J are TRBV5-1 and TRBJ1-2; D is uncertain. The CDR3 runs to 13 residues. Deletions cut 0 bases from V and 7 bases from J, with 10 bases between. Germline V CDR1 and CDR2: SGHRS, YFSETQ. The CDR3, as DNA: TGCGCCAGCAGCTTGGCAGAAACTGGTGGCTACACCTTC. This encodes CASSLAETGGYTF.

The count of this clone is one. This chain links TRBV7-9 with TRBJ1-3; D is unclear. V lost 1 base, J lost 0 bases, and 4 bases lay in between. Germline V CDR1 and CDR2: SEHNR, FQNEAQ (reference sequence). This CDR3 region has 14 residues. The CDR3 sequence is CASSLGFSGNTIYF. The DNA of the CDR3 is TGTGCCAGCAGCTTAGGATTCTCTGGAAACACCATATATTTT.

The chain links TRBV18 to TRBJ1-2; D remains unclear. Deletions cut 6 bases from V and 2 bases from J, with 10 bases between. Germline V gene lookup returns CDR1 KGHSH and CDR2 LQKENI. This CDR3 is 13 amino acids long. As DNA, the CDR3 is TGTGCCAGCTCGCCCCAGGAGAACTATGGCTACACCTTC. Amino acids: CASSPQENYGYTF.

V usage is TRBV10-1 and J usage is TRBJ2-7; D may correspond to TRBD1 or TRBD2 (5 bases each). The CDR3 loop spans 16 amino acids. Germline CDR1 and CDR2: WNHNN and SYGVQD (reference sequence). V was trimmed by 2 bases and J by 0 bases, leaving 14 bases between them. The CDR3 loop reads CASSEPGTSYSYEQYF. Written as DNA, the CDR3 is TGCGCCAGCAGTGAGCCCGGGACCTCTTACTCCTACGAGCAGTACTTC.

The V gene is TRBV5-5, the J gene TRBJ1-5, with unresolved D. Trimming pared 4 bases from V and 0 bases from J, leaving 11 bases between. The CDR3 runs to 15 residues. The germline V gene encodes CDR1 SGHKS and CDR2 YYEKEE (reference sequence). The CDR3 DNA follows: TGTGCCAGCAGCCCCAACGTCTATAGCAATCAGCCCCAGCATTTT. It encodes CASSPNVYSNQPQHF.

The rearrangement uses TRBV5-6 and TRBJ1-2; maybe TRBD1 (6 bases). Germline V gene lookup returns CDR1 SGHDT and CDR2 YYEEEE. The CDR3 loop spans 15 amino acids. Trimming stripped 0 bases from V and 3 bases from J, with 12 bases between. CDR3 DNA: TGTGCCAGCAGCTTGGGACAGGTCAAACACTATGGCTACACCTTC. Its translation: CASSLGQVKHYGYTF. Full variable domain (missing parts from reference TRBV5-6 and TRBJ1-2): DAGVTQSPTHLIKTRGQQVTLRCSPKSGHDTVSWYQQALGQGPQFIFQYYEEEERQRGNFPDRFSGHQFPNYSSELNVNALLLGDSALYLCASSLGQVKHYGYTFGSGTRLTVV.

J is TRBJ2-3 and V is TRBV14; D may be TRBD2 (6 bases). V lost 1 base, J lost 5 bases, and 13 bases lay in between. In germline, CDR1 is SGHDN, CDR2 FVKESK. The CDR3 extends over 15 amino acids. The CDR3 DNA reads TGTGCCAGCAGCCAAGGGGGGGTAGTAGGAGATACGCAGTATTTT. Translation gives CASSQGGVVGDTQYF.

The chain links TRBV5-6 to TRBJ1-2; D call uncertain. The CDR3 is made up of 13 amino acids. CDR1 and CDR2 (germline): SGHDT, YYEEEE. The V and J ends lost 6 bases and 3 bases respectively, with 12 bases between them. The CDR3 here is CASTPAGYYGYTF. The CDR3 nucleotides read TGTGCCAGCACCCCGGCGGGGTACTATGGCTACACCTTC.

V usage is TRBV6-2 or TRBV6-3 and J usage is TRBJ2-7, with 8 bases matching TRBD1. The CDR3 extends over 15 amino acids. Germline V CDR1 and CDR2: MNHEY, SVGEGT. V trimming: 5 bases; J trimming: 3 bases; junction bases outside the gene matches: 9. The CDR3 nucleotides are TGTGCCAGCAGTCCCGGGACAGGCCCATTCTACGAGCAGTACTTC. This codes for CASSPGTGPFYEQYF.

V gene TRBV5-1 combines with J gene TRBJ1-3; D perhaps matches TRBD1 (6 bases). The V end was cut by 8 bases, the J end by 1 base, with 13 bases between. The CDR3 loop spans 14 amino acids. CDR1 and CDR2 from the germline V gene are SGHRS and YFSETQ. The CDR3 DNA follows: TGCGCCAGTCGGACAGCGACGTCTGGAAACACCATATATTTT. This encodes CASRTATSGNTIYF.

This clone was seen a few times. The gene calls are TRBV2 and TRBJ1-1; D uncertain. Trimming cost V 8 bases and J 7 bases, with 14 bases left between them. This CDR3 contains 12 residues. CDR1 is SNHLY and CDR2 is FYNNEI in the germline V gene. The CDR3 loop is CASARPGFEAFF. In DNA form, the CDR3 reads TGTGCCAGCGCTAGGCCGGGGTTTGAAGCTTTCTTT.

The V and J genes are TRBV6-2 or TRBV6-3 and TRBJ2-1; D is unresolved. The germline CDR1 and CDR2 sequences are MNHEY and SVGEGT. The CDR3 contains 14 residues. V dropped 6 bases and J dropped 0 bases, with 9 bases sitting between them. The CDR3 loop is CASSDSSSYNEQFF. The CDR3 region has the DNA TGTGCCAGCAGCGACTCGAGCTCCTACAATGAGCAGTTCTTC.

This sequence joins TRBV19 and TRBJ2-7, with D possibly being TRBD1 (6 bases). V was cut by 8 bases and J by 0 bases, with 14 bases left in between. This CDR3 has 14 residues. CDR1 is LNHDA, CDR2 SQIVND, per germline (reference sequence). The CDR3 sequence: CASQKGVGSYEQYF. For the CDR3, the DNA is TGTGCCAGTCAGAAGGGGGTGGGCTCCTACGAGCAGTACTTC.

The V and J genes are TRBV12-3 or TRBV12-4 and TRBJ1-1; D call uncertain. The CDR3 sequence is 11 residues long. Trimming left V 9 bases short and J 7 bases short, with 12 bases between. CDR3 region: CASAYTGEAFF. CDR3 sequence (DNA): TGTGCCAGTGCATACACGGGTGAAGCTTTCTTT.

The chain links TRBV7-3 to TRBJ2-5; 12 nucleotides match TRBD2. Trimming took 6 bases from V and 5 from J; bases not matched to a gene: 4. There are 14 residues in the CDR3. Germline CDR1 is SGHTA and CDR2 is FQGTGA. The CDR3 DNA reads TGTGCCAGCAGGGCTAGCGGGGGGGCGGAGACCCAGTACTTC. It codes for CASRASGGAETQYF.

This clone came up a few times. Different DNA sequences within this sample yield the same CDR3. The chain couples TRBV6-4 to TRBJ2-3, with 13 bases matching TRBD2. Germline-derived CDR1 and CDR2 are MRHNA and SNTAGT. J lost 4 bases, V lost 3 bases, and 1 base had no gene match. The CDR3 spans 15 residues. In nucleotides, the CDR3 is TGTGCCAGCAGTGAAACTAGCGGGGGGGCAGATACGCAGTATTTT. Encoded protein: CASSETSGGADTQYF.

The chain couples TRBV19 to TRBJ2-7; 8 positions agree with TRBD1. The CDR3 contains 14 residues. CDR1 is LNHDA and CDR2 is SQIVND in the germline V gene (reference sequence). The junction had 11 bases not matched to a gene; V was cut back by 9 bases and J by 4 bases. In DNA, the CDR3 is TGTGCCAGCCAACCGGGACAGGCGACATACGAGCAGTACTTC. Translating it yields CASQPGQATYEQYF.

The CDR3 bases are TGCAGCGTTGAACCGGAGGCTGGGGGCTACACCTTC. Translating it yields CSVEPEAGGYTF. This rearrangement joins TRBV29-1 to TRBJ1-2; D not resolved. The CDR3 totals 12 residues. V was cut by 2 bases and J by 8 bases, with 12 bases left in between. Germline lookup yields CDR1 SQVTM and CDR2 ANQGSEA.